This T cell receptor (beta chain) is from a study of blood T cell repertoires in COVID-19. The wider study: Acute-phase and convalescent COVID-19 samples originated in the United States, Italy and Spain. T cells, B-cell-depleted T cells, or PBMCs provided the cDNA or gDNA that served as material.

Authors' data handling: Amplification with reference gene primers provided the estimates of nucleated cell counts. Assay: immunoSEQ multiplex PCR; the TCRdb copy retains only in-frame clones and omits some. That table gives V, J and clone size, and the DNA gave D and trimming. The profile shows some 65,000 clones, 85% of them singletons. The germline V gene has CDR1 LNHDA and CDR2 SQIVND (reference sequence). The CDR3 covers 16 residues. V dropped 5 bases and J dropped 0 bases, with 16 bases sitting between them. This chain links TRBV19 with TRBJ1-1; a weak D match, TRBD1 (5 bases). The receptor's source is an elderly man with acute or convalescent COVID-19. Sequenced material: peripheral blood. CDR3 nucleotides: TGTGCCAGTAGTCCCTCTGGGGGAGGGATGAACACTGAAGCTTTCTTT. This translates into CASSPSGGGMNTEAFF. Looking up the rest from reference TRBV19 and TRBJ1-1 gives the full variable domain: DGGITQSPKYLFRKEGQNVTLSCEQNLNHDAMYWYRQDPGQGLRLIYYSQIVNDFQKGDIAEGYSVSREKKESFPLTVTSAQKNPTAFYLCASSPSGGGMNTEAFFGQGTRLTVV.